Listed below are T cell receptor beta chains from one sample, sequenced in a study of blood T cell repertoires in COVID-19. Libraries were prepared by immunoSEQ multiplex PCR; TCRdb keeps only in-frame clonotypes and omits some of them. Of about 480,000 clones in the sample, roughly 88% were seen once. Sequencing was done on a sample of peripheral blood. These receptors were collected from a woman between 45 and 60 years old with COVID-19, enrolled during active disease. Each CDR3 is given with its conserved first and last residue. The D gene is left open where the match is weak. Some rows have no size entry. The others give once, few or many, or a class for an expanded clone.

d_call: TRBD1
j_call: TRBJ2-7
clone_size: many
v_call: TRBV10-1
cdr3_aa: CASSVDRGSSYEQYF
cdr3_nt: TGCGCCAGCAGTGTGGACAGGGGGAGCTCCTACGAGCAGTACTTC

d_call: TRBD1
j_call: TRBJ2-7
clone_size: NA
v_call: TRBV6-1
cdr3_aa: CASSDGTVLYEQYF
cdr3_nt: TGTGCCAGCAGTGATGGGACAGTGCTATACGAGCAGTACTTC

d_call: TRBD2
j_call: TRBJ2-5
clone_size: NA
v_call: TRBV6-5
cdr3_aa: CASSYSLGTSQETQYF
cdr3_nt: TGTGCCAGCAGTTACTCCCTCGGGACTAGCCAAGAGACCCAGTACTTC

d_call: NA
j_call: TRBJ1-3
clone_size: NA
v_call: TRBV10-3
cdr3_aa: CAISESKSGHNYNTIYF
cdr3_nt: TGTGCCATCAGTGAGTCGAAGTCGGGACACAACTACAACACCATATATTTT

d_call: TRBD2
j_call: TRBJ2-3
clone_size: NA
v_call: TRBV9
cdr3_aa: CASNQRGSTDTQYF
cdr3_nt: TGTGCCAGCAATCAGCGGGGAAGCACAGATACGCAGTATTTT

d_call: NA
j_call: TRBJ2-2
clone_size: NA
v_call: TRBV4-2
cdr3_aa: CASSQVSGAPANTGELFF
cdr3_nt: TGTGCCAGCAGCCAAGTTTCAGGGGCGCCTGCGAACACCGGGGAGCTGTTTTTT

d_call: TRBD1
j_call: TRBJ1-6
clone_size: NA
v_call: TRBV30
cdr3_aa: CAWGKYVGQGDNSPLHF
cdr3_nt: TGTGCCTGGGGCAAGTACGTCGGACAGGGCGATAATTCACCCCTCCACTTT

d_call: TRBD1
j_call: TRBJ2-1
clone_size: NA
v_call: TRBV19
cdr3_aa: CASSIGQAPDNEQFF
cdr3_nt: TGTGCCAGTAGTATCGGACAGGCTCCTGACAATGAGCAGTTCTTC

d_call: TRBD2
j_call: TRBJ2-3
clone_size: once
v_call: TRBV19
cdr3_aa: CASGTSGGASTDTQYF
cdr3_nt: TGTGCCAGCGGGACTAGCGGGGGGGCGAGCACAGATACGCAGTATTTT

d_call: NA
j_call: TRBJ2-7
clone_size: NA
v_call: TRBV6-5
cdr3_aa: CASSYSRDRTYEQYF
cdr3_nt: TGTGCCAGCAGTTACTCGAGAGACAGGACCTACGAGCAGTACTTC